The rows below give T cell receptor beta chains drawn from one sample of a study of cytomegalovirus exposure and HLA in healthy donors. Clones were sequenced by immunoSEQ multiplex PCR, and TCRdb holds only the in-frame ones, with some missing. The sample shows 150,000 to 200,000 clones, more than 65% of them seen only once. The sequenced sample consisted of PBMCs. The receptors were gathered from a man younger than 35 in good health and CMV-seropositive. Each CDR3 is given with its conserved first and last residue.

CASSMEDIYGYTF | TRBJ1-2 | TRBV19
CASSPQGTEAFF | TRBJ1-1 | TRBV18
CASSEGQGPNYGYTF | TRBJ1-2 | TRBV13
CASSSSLGGYGYTF | TRBJ1-2 | TRBV7-9
CASSHDSVEDTEAFF | TRBJ1-1 | TRBV7-9
CASSWGGTGPGNTIYF | TRBJ1-3 | TRBV5-4
CASRDRGRNYGYTF | TRBJ1-2 | TRBV6-1
CASSPGQGDEKLFF | TRBJ1-4 | TRBV7-9
CASSQQGASGNTIYF | TRBJ1-3 | TRBV7-2
CASSLIAGLLDTQYF | TRBJ2-3 | TRBV4-1
CAFRDRGREKLFF | TRBJ1-4 | TRBV30
CASSKQAGGPETQYF | TRBJ2-5 | TRBV9
CSVEGLAGNEQFF | TRBJ2-1 | TRBV29-1
CASSPFEQTEAFF | TRBJ1-1 | TRBV11-3
CASSLGGYTGELFF | TRBJ2-2 | TRBV7-3
CASSQGTPLSTEAFF | TRBJ1-1 | TRBV5-1